This T cell receptor (beta chain) is from a study of post-analysis software for immune sequencing data. Study background: The disease courses covered relapsing-remitting, secondary progressive and progressive-relapsing multiple sclerosis. Study results and limitations: The study found TRBV5-6, TRBV5-1 and TRBV20-1 among about 5 TRBV segments more frequent in patients than controls. Versus controls, multiple sclerosis patients showed significantly lower diversity (normalized Chao1).

Trimming cost V 6 bases and J 0 bases, with 10 bases left between them. Germline lookup yields CDR1 DFQATT and CDR2 SNEGSKA (reference sequence). The CDR3 has 13 amino acids. Unique molecular identifiers were built into the TCR beta cDNA libraries. TCRdb called the PCR reads again in MiXCR, with one record for every CDR3 protein. Here the sample spans hundreds of thousands of distinct CDR3 sequences, roughly 27% being singletons. This clonotype was detected only a few times. Its antigen is as yet unknown. The clonotype originates from a girl between 5 and 17 years old with multiple sclerosis. The sample comprised blood. This rearrangement joins TRBV20-1 to TRBJ2-3, with D hard to call. As DNA, the CDR3 is TGCAGTGCCGACCAACCTAGCACAGATACGCAGTATTTT. It is translated as CSADQPSTDTQYF.